A single sample gave rise to the 23 T cell receptor beta chains below, sequenced in a study of T cell responses to AZD1222 COVID-19 vaccine. The repertoire was sequenced with immunoSEQ multiplex PCR; TCRdb's copy has only in-frame clones and lacks some. The data hold approximately 73,000 clones, with 84% observed a single time. The sequencing here drew on peripheral blood, taken on day 0 of AZD1222 vaccination. Every receptor here comes from an adult in good health.

The chain links TRBV3-1 (or the pseudogene TRBV3-2) to TRBJ1-4; D is perhaps TRBD1 (5 bases). CDR1 LGHDT and CDR2 YNNKEL come from the germline V gene (reference sequence). The CDR3 spans 19 residues. Between the trimmed V and J ends, which lost 5 bases and 7 bases, there was a span of 29 bases. This CDR3 is CASSSRTGTGRTGSEKLFF. The CDR3 DNA reads TGTGCCAGCAGCTCTCGAACTGGGACGGGGAGAACGGGGAGTGAAAAACTGTTTTTT.

The chain uses TRBV30 and TRBJ2-4, with D tentatively TRBD1 (5 bases). The CDR3 is 11 residues long. The V end was cut by 0 bases, the J end by 8 bases, with 5 bases between. In germline, CDR1 is GTSNPN, CDR2 SVGIG (reference sequence). Written as DNA, the CDR3 is TGTGCCTGGAGTGTAGGGGACATTCAGTACTTC. Translated: CAWSVGDIQYF.

Only a few counts were recorded for this clone. The rearrangement joins TRBV18 to TRBJ2-7, with a possible D match to TRBD2 (5 bases). V shed 1 base and J shed 5 bases, with 9 bases lying between them. The CDR3 has 13 amino acids. The germline V gene has CDR1 KGHSH and CDR2 LQKENI. CDR3: CASSPLDSDEQYF. In DNA form, the CDR3 reads TGTGCCAGCTCACCACTTGATAGCGACGAGCAGTACTTC.

The rearrangement uses TRBV7-8 and TRBJ1-4, with D tentatively TRBD1 (5 bases). This CDR3 spans 16 amino acids. Germline V gives CDR1 SGHVS, CDR2 FQNEAQ. V gave up 0 bases and J gave up 2 bases, with 10 bases separating them. The CDR3 nucleotides read TGTGCCAGCAGCTTAGCTCCAGGGTGGACTAATGAAAAACTGTTTTTT. Translation gives CASSLAPGWTNEKLFF.

This clone was picked up a small number of times. The chain has TRBV3-1 (or the pseudogene TRBV3-2) and TRBJ1-2; D remains unclear. V was clipped by 2 bases and J by 8 bases, with 15 bases between them. Looked up from germline, CDR1 is LGHDT and CDR2 is YNNKEL (reference sequence). This CDR3 is 14 amino acids long. The CDR3 DNA follows: TGTGCCAGCAGCCAAAGCCCGCCGGGGTGGGGCTACACCTTC. Its protein product is CASSQSPPGWGYTF.

The chain recombines TRBV12-5 with TRBJ1-1; 7 bases map to TRBD1. With V trimmed by 2 bases and J by 1 base, 13 bases remained unmatched. The CDR3 loop spans 18 amino acids. Germline values: CDR1 LGHNT, CDR2 FRNRAP. In nucleotides, the CDR3 is TGTGCTAGTGGTTTGACCTTCCAGGGGGGGCCCGGGAACACTGAAGCTTTCTTT. Encoded protein: CASGLTFQGGPGNTEAFF.

The rearrangement links TRBV6-5 to TRBJ1-2; no reliable D call. This CDR3 has 15 residues. CDR1 and CDR2 from the germline V gene are MNHEY and SVGAGI. Trimming took off 0 bases at V and 8 bases at J, with 16 bases between the two ends. CDR3 nucleotides: TGTGCCAGCAGTTACTCGACCGGACTCCGGCTCGGCTACACCTTC. Protein: CASSYSTGLRLGYTF.

The V and J genes are TRBV27 and TRBJ2-3, with 8 bases lining up with TRBD1. Germline CDR1 reads MNHEY; CDR2 reads SMNVEV (reference sequence). Germline trimming cut 5 bases from V and 2 bases from J; bases unmatched to any gene: 3. The CDR3 consists of 14 residues. CDR3 in DNA: TGTGCCAGCAGTACGGGACAGGTCACAGATACGCAGTATTTT. Translated: CASSTGQVTDTQYF.

The rearrangement uses TRBV7-9 and TRBJ1-2; a possible D gene is TRBD1 (6 bases). This CDR3 is 13 amino acids long. From germline, CDR1 is SEHNR and CDR2 FQNEAQ (reference sequence). V was cut by 2 bases and J by 7 bases, with 11 bases left in between. CDR3: CASSLLGAGGYTF. In DNA, the CDR3 is TGTGCCAGCAGCTTACTGGGGGCGGGTGGCTACACCTTC.

The rearrangement links TRBV7-8 to TRBJ1-4, with D unclear. CDR1 is SGHVS, CDR2 FQNEAQ, per germline. This CDR3 region has 12 residues. The V end was cut by 3 bases, the J end by 7 bases, with 6 bases between. The CDR3 DNA reads TGTGCCAGCAGCTTTAAGGGTGAAAAACTGTTTTTT. It encodes CASSFKGEKLFF.

This chain's CDR3 is CASSQVGEAGANVLTF. Here the CDR3 DNA reads TGTGCCAGCAGCCAAGTGGGGGAGGCTGGGGCCAACGTCCTGACTTTC. The chain couples TRBV3-1 (or the pseudogene TRBV3-2) to TRBJ2-6; possibly TRBD2 for D (6 bases). The V gene lost 1 base and the J gene lost 2 bases, with 9 bases spanning the gap. The germline V gene encodes CDR1 LGHDT and CDR2 YNNKEL (reference sequence). The CDR3 has 16 residues.

This clone is categorized as medium-sized. The rearrangement joins TRBV6-5 to TRBJ2-7; 7 nucleotides align to TRBD1. The V gene end was trimmed by 7 bases and the J gene end by 0 bases; junction bases not matched to a gene: 6. The CDR3 has 14 amino acids. From germline, CDR1 is MNHEY and CDR2 SVGAGI. CDR3 amino acids: CASTQAGGSYEQYF. CDR3 DNA sequence: TGTGCCAGCACCCAGGCAGGGGGCTCCTACGAGCAGTACTTC.

The rearrangement links TRBV5-1 to TRBJ2-1; D perhaps matches TRBD2 (6 bases). CDR3 length: 15 amino acids. Germline loops: CDR1 SGHRS, CDR2 YFSETQ. Trimming took 0 bases from V and 5 from J, leaving 12 bases between them. The CDR3 sequence: CASSLAVAANNEQFF. The CDR3 DNA follows: TGCGCCAGCAGCTTGGCGGTAGCGGCTAACAATGAGCAGTTCTTC.

V is TRBV28 and J is TRBJ1-1; 7 bases agree with TRBD1. V shed 6 bases and J 1 base; nucleotides not matched to a gene: 5. Germline values: CDR1 MDHEN, CDR2 SYDVKM. CDR3 size: 14 residues. CDR3 DNA sequence: TGTGCCAGCAGCTCGACAGGGACGAACACTGAAGCTTTCTTT. Its translation: CASSSTGTNTEAFF.

This CDR3 reads CASSEHVGGGANQPQHF. The CDR3 region has the DNA TGTGCCAGCAGTGAACATGTGGGAGGGGGCGCAAATCAGCCCCAGCATTTT. The chain recombines TRBV6-1 with TRBJ1-5, with 7 bases lining up with TRBD1. The CDR3 is 17 residues long. The trim removed 2 bases at V and 4 bases at J, leaving 11 bases unmatched. CDR1 and CDR2 from the germline V gene are MNHNS and SASEGT.

The rearrangement joins TRBV2 to TRBJ2-7, with 7 bases aligning to TRBD1. CDR3 size: 14 residues. Losses at the gene ends were 5 bases for V and 3 bases for J; bases not matched to a gene: 7. Per germline, CDR1 SNHLY and CDR2 FYNNEI. CDR3 nucleotide sequence: TGTGCCAGCAGTTGGCAGGGGGATGACTACGAGCAGTACTTC. This sequence encodes CASSWQGDDYEQYF.

J is TRBJ2-1 and V is TRBV9; 14 nucleotides align to TRBD2. V dropped 4 bases and J dropped 7; count of bases not matched to a gene: 10. The CDR3 length is 17 residues. Looked up from germline, CDR1 is SGDLS and CDR2 is YYNGEE. The CDR3 coding sequence is TGTGCCAGCAGCCCTAGACTAGCGGGGGGGCGAGGGAATGAGCAGTTCTTC. This translates into CASSPRLAGGRGNEQFF.

The chain has TRBV19 and TRBJ2-2; possible D gene TRBD2, 6 bases. The ends were cut back, 5 bases at V and 3 bases at J, with 16 bases in the middle. The CDR3 is 16 amino acids. CDR1 is LNHDA and CDR2 is SQIVND in the germline V gene (reference sequence). CDR3 DNA sequence: TGTGCCAGTAGTCCGGGGGTACGACGGGACACCGGGGAGCTGTTTTTT. Its translation is CASSPGVRRDTGELFF.

The chain carries TRBV6-5 and TRBJ2-2; D not resolved. Germline-derived CDR1 and CDR2 are MNHEY and SVGAGI. V lost 0 bases to trimming and J lost 2 bases, with 1 base between them. The CDR3 consists of 13 residues. The CDR3: CASSYSNTGELFF. The CDR3 DNA sequence: TGTGCCAGCAGTTACTCCAACACCGGGGAGCTGTTTTTT.

The chain employs TRBV7-3 and TRBJ2-1; D ambiguous. The germline V gene has CDR1 SGHTA and CDR2 FQGTGA. The V and J ends lost 2 bases and 0 bases respectively, with 8 bases between them. This CDR3 is 15 amino acids long. This chain's CDR3 is CASSLYSNSYNEQFF. DNA of the CDR3: TGTGCCAGCAGCTTATATTCTAACTCCTACAATGAGCAGTTCTTC.

The V gene is TRBV29-1, the J gene TRBJ2-7; D perhaps matches TRBD1 (5 bases). Germline V gene data show CDR1 as SQVTM and CDR2 as ANQGSEA. V shed 4 bases and J shed 3 bases, with 10 bases lying between them. The CDR3 totals 12 residues. The CDR3 here is CSVAGMSYEQYF. CDR3 in DNA: TGCAGCGTTGCAGGGATGAGCTACGAGCAGTACTTC.

The chain couples TRBV7-2 to TRBJ2-2; D is perhaps TRBD1 or TRBD2 (5 bases each). Germline V CDR1 and CDR2: SGHTA, FQGNSA. Trimming took 5 bases from V and 6 from J, leaving 22 bases between them. The CDR3 totals 17 residues. The CDR3 is CASSNRGPRVGSGELFF. The CDR3 DNA follows: TGTGCCAGCAGCAACCGGGGCCCGAGGGTGGGTTCCGGGGAGCTGTTTTTT.

The chain carries TRBV5-4 and TRBJ2-4; 7 bases agree with TRBD1. The junction had 10 bases not matched to a gene; V was cut back by 4 bases and J by 6 bases. The CDR3 consists of 15 residues. Germline V gene data show CDR1 as SGHNT and CDR2 as YYREEE (reference sequence). CDR3 nucleotides: TGTGCCAGCAGCGCTACCGGGACAGCGGTAAACATTCAGTACTTC. Encoded protein: CASSATGTAVNIQYF.